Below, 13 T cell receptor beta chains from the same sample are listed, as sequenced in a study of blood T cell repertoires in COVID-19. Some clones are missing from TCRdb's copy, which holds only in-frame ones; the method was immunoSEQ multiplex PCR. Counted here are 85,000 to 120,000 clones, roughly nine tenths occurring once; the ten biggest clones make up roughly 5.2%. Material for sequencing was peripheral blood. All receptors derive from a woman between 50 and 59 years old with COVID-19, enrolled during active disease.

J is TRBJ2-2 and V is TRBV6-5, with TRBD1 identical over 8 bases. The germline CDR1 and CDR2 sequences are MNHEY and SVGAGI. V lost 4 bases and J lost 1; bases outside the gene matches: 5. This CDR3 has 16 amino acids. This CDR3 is CASSFQGAGNTGELFF. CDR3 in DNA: TGTGCCAGCAGTTTCCAGGGGGCGGGGAACACCGGGGAGCTGTTTTTT.

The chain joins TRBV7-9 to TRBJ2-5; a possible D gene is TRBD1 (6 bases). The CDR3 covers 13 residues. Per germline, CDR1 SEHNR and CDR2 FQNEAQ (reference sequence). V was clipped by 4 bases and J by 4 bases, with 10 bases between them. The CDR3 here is CASSSGTLETQYF. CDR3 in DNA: TGTGCCAGCAGCTCGGGGACATTAGAGACCCAGTACTTC.

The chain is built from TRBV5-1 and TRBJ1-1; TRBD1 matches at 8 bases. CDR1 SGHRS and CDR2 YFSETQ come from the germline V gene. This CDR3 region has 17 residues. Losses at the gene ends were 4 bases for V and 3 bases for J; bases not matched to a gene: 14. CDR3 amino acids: CASSSTGGLRRHTEAFF. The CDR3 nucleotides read TGCGCCAGCAGCAGCACAGGGGGATTGCGGCGTCACACTGAAGCTTTCTTT.

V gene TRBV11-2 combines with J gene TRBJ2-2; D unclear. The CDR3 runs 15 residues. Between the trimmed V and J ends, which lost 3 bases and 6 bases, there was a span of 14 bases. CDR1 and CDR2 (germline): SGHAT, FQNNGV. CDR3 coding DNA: TGTGCCAGCAGCTTTCCCCTCAGGTTTGCCGGGGAGCTGTTTTTT. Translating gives CASSFPLRFAGELFF.

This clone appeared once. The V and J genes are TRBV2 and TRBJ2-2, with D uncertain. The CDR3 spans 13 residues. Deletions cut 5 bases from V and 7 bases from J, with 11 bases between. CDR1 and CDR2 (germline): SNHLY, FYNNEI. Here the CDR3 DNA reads TGTGCCAGCAGTTCGAGCGTTTTCGGGGAGCTGTTTTTT. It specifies CASSSSVFGELFF.

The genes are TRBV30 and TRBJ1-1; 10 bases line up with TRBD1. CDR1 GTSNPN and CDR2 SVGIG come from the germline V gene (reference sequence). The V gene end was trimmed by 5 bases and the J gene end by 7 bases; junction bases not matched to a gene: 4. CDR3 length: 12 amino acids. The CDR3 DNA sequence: TGTGCCTGGGAGGGGGACAGGGGTGAAGCTTTCTTT. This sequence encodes CAWEGDRGEAFF.

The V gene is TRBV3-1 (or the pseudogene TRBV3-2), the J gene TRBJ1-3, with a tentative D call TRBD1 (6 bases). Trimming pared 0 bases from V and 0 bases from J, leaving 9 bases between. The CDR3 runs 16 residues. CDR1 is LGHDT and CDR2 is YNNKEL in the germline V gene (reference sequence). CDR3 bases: TGTGCCAGCAGCCAAGACGGACAGAGCTCTGGAAACACCATATATTTT. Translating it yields CASSQDGQSSGNTIYF.

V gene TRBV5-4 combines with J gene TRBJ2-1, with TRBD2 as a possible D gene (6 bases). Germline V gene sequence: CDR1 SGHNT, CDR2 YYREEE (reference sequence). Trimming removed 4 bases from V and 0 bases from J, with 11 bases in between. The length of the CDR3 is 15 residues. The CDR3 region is CASSLDGSSYNEQFF. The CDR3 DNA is TGTGCCAGCAGCCTGGACGGGAGCTCCTACAATGAGCAGTTCTTC.

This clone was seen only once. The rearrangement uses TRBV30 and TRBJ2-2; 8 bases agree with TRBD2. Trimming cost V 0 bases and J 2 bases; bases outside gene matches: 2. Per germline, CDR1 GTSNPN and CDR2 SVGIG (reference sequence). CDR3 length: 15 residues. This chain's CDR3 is CAWSVLADNTGELFF. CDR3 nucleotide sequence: TGTGCCTGGAGTGTACTAGCGGATAACACCGGGGAGCTGTTTTTT.

CDR3 amino acids: CASTNVDQPQHF. The CDR3 DNA reads TGTGCCAGCACCAACGTTGATCAGCCCCAGCATTTT. The chain is built from TRBV7-9 and TRBJ1-5, with D unresolved. The V gene's germline CDR1 is SEHNR and CDR2 FQNEAQ (reference sequence). The CDR3 is 12 amino acids. V was pared by 7 bases and J by 5 bases, with 9 bases between.

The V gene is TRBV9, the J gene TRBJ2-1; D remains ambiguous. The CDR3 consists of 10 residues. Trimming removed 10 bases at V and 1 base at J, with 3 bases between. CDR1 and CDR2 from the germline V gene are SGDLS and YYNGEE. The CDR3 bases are TGTGCCCCTTCCTACAATGAGCAGTTCTTC. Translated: CAPSYNEQFF.

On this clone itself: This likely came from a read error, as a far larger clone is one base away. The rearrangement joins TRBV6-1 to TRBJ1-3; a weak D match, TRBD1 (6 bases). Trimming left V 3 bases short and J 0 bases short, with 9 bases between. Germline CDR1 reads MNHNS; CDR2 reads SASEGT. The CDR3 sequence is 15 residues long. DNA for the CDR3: TGTGCCAGCAGTGACGACAGGAACTCTGGAAACACCATATATTTT. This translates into CASSDDRNSGNTIYF.

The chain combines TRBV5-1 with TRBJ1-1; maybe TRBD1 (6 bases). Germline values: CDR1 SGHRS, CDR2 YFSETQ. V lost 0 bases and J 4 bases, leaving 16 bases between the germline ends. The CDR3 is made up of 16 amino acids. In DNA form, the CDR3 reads TGCGCCAGCAGCTTGGGGCGGACAGCCTTTGGCACTGAAGCTTTCTTT. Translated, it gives CASSLGRTAFGTEAFF.